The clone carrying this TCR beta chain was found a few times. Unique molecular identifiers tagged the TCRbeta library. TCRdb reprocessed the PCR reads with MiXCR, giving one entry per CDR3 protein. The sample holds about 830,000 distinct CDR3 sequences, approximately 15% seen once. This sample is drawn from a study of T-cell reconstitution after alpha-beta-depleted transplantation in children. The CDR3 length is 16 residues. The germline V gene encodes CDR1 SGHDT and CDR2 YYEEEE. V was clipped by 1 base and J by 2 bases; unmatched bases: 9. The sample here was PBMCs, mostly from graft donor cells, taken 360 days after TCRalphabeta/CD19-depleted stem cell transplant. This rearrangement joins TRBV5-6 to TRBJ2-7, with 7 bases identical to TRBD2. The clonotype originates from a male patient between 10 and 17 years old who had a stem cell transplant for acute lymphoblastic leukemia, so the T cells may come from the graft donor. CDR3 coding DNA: TGTGCCAGCAGCTTGAGAAGCGGACTAGTTGCCTACGAGCAGTACTTC. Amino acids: CASSLRSGLVAYEQYF.